A few counts support the clone carrying this T cell receptor (beta chain). Combining a sample-barcoded 5' primer with a J-beta primer mix, a second PCR ran for roughly 7 to 11 cycles. One entry per CDR3 protein, called by TCRdb with MiXCR from the 5' RACE reads. The data hold some 1.8 million distinct CDR3 sequences, with about two fifths observed a single time. This sample was taken from a study of blood T cells in healthy people across ages. Every donor contributed ten milliliters of peripheral blood by blood draw. Per sample, at least 5 micrograms of total RNA were extracted. Sequencing was done on a sample of blood. The sequence was obtained from a human donor in good health.

This chain's CDR3 is CASKPNPSSYEQYF. CDR3 nucleotide sequence: TGTGCCAGCAAACCCAACCCTAGCTCCTACGAGCAGTACTTC. The V and J genes are TRBV6-5 and TRBJ2-7, with D hard to call. Germline V CDR1 and CDR2: MNHEY, SVGAGI. V shed 7 bases and J shed 0 bases, with 13 bases lying between them. The CDR3 consists of 14 residues.